The entry below describes one T cell receptor (beta chain). Authors' processing steps: Reference gene primer amplification in the assay estimated nucleated cell counts. This table comes from immunoSEQ multiplex PCR, and its TCRdb copy is limited to in-frame clones, with some not included. V and J calls and clone size are those listed in that table; D and trimming were worked out from the DNA. The data contain about 150,000 clones, about 87% of them singletons. This specimen belongs to a study of blood T cell repertoires in COVID-19. Turning to the study itself: The samples span acute and convalescent COVID-19 from the United States, Italy and Spain. T cells, B-cell-depleted T cells, or PBMCs provided the cDNA or gDNA that served as material.

The origin of this receptor is a man older than 75 with acute or convalescent COVID-19. The material sequenced was peripheral blood.

The CDR3 DNA follows: TGCGCCAGCAGCTTGGTCGGGACTAGCGGGATGGATGAGCAGTTCTTC. Protein sequence: CASSLVGTSGMDEQFF. The chain carries TRBV5-1 and TRBJ2-1, with 13 bases fitting TRBD2. V shed 0 bases and J 8 bases; nucleotides not matched to a gene: 5. The length of the CDR3 is 16 residues. Germline CDR1 is SGHRS and CDR2 is YFSETQ.